This TCR beta chain was found in a study of T cell repertoires in cytomegalovirus infection. This CDR3 is 16 amino acids long. V lost 1 base and J 3 bases, leaving 13 bases between the germline ends. Germline V gene sequence: CDR1 SGHAT, CDR2 FQNNGV. TCRdb called the reads again in MiXCR, with one record for every CDR3 protein. Found here are 740,000 or so distinct CDR3 sequences, approximately 40% of them singletons; the top ten hold around 2.6%. The sequencing sample was made of PBMCs. This TCR was sampled from a human donor in good health (CMV status not recorded). Some clones in this sample may be carry-over from other donors' samples. The rearrangement joins TRBV11-2 to TRBJ2-1, with D possibly matching TRBD2 (5 bases). The CDR3 DNA reads as TGTGCCAGCAGCTTAGTATTGGGAGCCTACTACAATGAGCAGTTCTTC. Amino acid sequence: CASSLVLGAYYNEQFF.